Ten or more counts support the clone carrying this T cell receptor (beta chain). Each CDR3 protein gets one entry after TCRdb re-called the PCR reads with MiXCR. The table lists roughly 100,000 distinct CDR3 sequences, roughly 51% of them singletons, with roughly 12% in the top ten. This sample stems from a study of CDR3 diversity in severe acne. The CDR3 runs 13 residues. V was clipped by 0 bases and J by 8 bases, with 8 bases between them. Germline-derived CDR1 and CDR2 are SGHTA and FQGNSA. The sequence was obtained from a male donor with acne. V is TRBV7-2 and J is TRBJ1-5; D uncertain. The sequencing sample was made of blood. This chain's CDR3 is CASSLAFNEPQHF. The CDR3, as DNA: TGTGCCAGCAGCTTAGCTTTCAACGAGCCCCAGCATTTT.